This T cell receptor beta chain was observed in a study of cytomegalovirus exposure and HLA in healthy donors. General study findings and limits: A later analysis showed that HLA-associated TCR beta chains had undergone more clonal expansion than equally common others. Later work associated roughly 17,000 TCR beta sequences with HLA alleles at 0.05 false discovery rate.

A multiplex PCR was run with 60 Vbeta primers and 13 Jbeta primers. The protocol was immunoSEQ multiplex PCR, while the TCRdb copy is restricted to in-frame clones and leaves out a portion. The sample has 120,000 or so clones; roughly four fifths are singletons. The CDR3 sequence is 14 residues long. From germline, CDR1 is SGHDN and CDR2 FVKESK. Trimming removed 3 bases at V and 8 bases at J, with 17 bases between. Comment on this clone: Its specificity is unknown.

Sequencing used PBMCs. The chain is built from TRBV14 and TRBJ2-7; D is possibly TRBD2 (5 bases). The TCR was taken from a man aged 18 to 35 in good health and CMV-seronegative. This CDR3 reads CASSHLGDPRQQYF. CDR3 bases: TGTGCCAGCAGCCATCTGGGAGACCCTCGACAGCAGTACTTC.